Listed below are T cell receptor beta chains from one sample, sequenced in a study of cytomegalovirus exposure and HLA in healthy donors. Profiling relied on immunoSEQ multiplex PCR, and the TCRdb table lists in-frame clones only, not all of them. In the table there are 50,000 to 65,000 clones, about 92% of which are singletons. Input material: PBMCs. These receptors came from a woman younger than 30 in good health and CMV-seropositive. Both conserved end residues are part of each CDR3. Each record gives: clone size, V gene, J gene, D gene, CDR3 DNA, CDR3 protein. A D gene is named only where the DNA matches it firmly. For some rows the clone size is stated as once, few or many, or as a class when expanded; others skip it.

>NA|TRBV29-1|TRBJ2-7|NA
TGCAGCGTTGAACGTCGGGGTATAGGATACTACGAGCAGTACTTC
CSVERRGIGYYEQYF
>NA|TRBV27|TRBJ1-5|NA
TGTGCCAGCAGTCAGTTTAGCAATCAGCCCCAGCATTTT
CASSQFSNQPQHF
>NA|TRBV7-2|TRBJ1-5|NA
TGTGCCAGCAGCTTAGACGTCGTTGGGAGCTATAGCAATCAGCCCCAGCATTTT
CASSLDVVGSYSNQPQHF
>NA|TRBV19|TRBJ2-3|NA
TGTGCCAGTAAGACACAGGGTTCCGATACGCAGTATTTT
CASKTQGSDTQYF
>NA|TRBV5-1|TRBJ2-3|NA
TGCGCCAGCAGCTTTTCAGGAGATACGCAGTATTTT
CASSFSGDTQYF
>NA|TRBV9|TRBJ2-1|NA
TGTGCCAGCAGCGTATCCTTAACTAAGAGCTCCTACAATGAGCAGTTCTTC
CASSVSLTKSSYNEQFF
>NA|TRBV18|TRBJ2-1|NA
TGTGCCAGCTCTCCGGCACGGGGGACCTCCTACAATGAGCAGTTCTTC
CASSPARGTSYNEQFF
>NA|TRBV7-8|TRBJ2-2|TRBD1
TGTGCCAGCAGCTCCTCGACAGGGGGGATCGGGACCGGGGAGCTGTTTTTT
CASSSSTGGIGTGELFF
>NA|TRBV7-9|TRBJ1-3|NA
TGCGTAGGTGCACTGGGGACTTCAGGAAACACCATATATTTT
CVGALGTSGNTIYF
>NA|TRBV7-7|TRBJ2-7|TRBD2
TGTGCTAGCAGACCCGGACTAGCGGGGGGCCGACGGGAGCACGAGCAGTACTTC
CASRPGLAGGRREHEQYF
>NA|TRBV14|TRBJ2-7|TRBD1
TGTGCCAGCAGCCCCGGACAGGCCTACGAGCAGTACTTC
CASSPGQAYEQYF
>NA|TRBV7-9|TRBJ1-5|NA
TGTGCCAGCAGCTTGACAGCTTATCAGCCCCAGCATTTT
CASSLTAYQPQHF
>NA|TRBV4-3|TRBJ2-2|TRBD2
TGCGCCAGCAGCCAAGATTTTCGGGGGGGCAGCGGGGAGCTGTTTTTT
CASSQDFRGGSGELFF
>NA|TRBV6-5|TRBJ1-5|NA
TGTGCCAGCAGTTACGAAAGGGGTGATCAGCCCCAGCATTTT
CASSYERGDQPQHF
>few|TRBV5-4|TRBJ2-2|NA
TGTGCCAGCAGCTTGGCCGGAGAGACCGGGGAGCTGTTTTTT
CASSLAGETGELFF
>NA|TRBV4-1|TRBJ1-5|NA
TGCGCCAGCAGCCCCCTTCAGACTGGTCGGATTCGGGGCAATCAGCCCCAGCATTTT
CASSPLQTGRIRGNQPQHF
>NA|TRBV6-6|TRBJ1-5|NA
TGTGCCAGCAGCAGGACACAAGGCTCTAATCAGCCCCAGCATTTT
CASSRTQGSNQPQHF
>NA|TRBV7-7|TRBJ2-2|TRBD2
TGTGCTAGCAGCTCGGGACTAGCGGGAGTTGAGTCCGGGGAGCTGTTTTTT
CASSSGLAGVESGELFF
>NA|TRBV11-3|TRBJ1-2|TRBD1
TGTGCCAGCAGCTTTCCCGGACAGGGACCTGGCTACACCTTC
CASSFPGQGPGYTF
>NA|TRBV14|TRBJ1-3|NA
TGTGCCAGCAGCCAACCGGGAGGAAACACCATATATTTT
CASSQPGGNTIYF
>NA|TRBV5-4|TRBJ2-2|NA
TGTGCCAGCACCGACCGATCAGGGGAGAACACCGGGGAGCTGTTTTTT
CASTDRSGENTGELFF
>NA|TRBV27|TRBJ2-5|TRBD2
TGTGCCAGCAGTTTATTAGGCGGGCTCGGGGGGGTGGAAGAGACCCAGTACTTC
CASSLLGGLGGVEETQYF
>NA|TRBV9|TRBJ2-7|TRBD1
TGTGCCAGCAGCGCCACGAACAGGGGAAGCTACGAGCAGTACTTC
CASSATNRGSYEQYF
>NA|TRBV28|TRBJ2-3|NA
TGTGCCAGCAGTACCATGACCCCGAGCGGCGCAGATACGCAGTATTTT
CASSTMTPSGADTQYF
>NA|TRBV6-4|TRBJ2-5|TRBD1
TGTGCCAGCAGTGACTGTCCCACAGGGGCTTATGAAGAGACCCAGTACTTC
CASSDCPTGAYEETQYF
>NA|TRBV30|TRBJ1-5|NA
TGTGCCTGGGGTATAAAGAGTAATCAGCCCCAGCATTTT
CAWGIKSNQPQHF
>NA|TRBV28|TRBJ1-2|TRBD1
TGTGCCAGCAGGGGGGACAGGGGGTTAGGCTACACCTTC
CASRGDRGLGYTF
>NA|TRBV28|TRBJ1-5|NA
TGTGCCAGCAGTTTTCGGTTCCGAAGGCCCCAGCATTTT
CASSFRFRRPQHF
>NA|TRBV11-2|TRBJ1-1|TRBD1
TGTGCCAGCAGCTTAGTAGGGACAGGGGCCACTGAAGCTTTCTTT
CASSLVGTGATEAFF
>NA|TRBV27|TRBJ2-3|TRBD2
TGTGCCAGCAGTTTTGGGTCTAGCGGGGGCATACACACAGATACGCAGTATTTT
CASSFGSSGGIHTDTQYF
>NA|TRBV4-1|TRBJ2-3|NA
TGCGCCAGCAGCCCCAAACCTAGCGAGGGCACAGATACGCAGTATTTT
CASSPKPSEGTDTQYF
>NA|TRBV5-1|TRBJ1-2|TRBD1
TGCGCCAGCAGCTTCGCTAGACAGGGCAACGGCTACACCTTC
CASSFARQGNGYTF
>NA|TRBV7-8|TRBJ2-1|NA
TGTGCCAGCAGCTCGAGGAGTTCACAATACAATGAGCAGTTCTTC
CASSSRSSQYNEQFF
>once|TRBV28|TRBJ1-1|TRBD1
TGTGCCAGCAGCCCGGGACAGGGGGGCCCTGAAGCTTTCTTT
CASSPGQGGPEAFF
>NA|TRBV4-3|TRBJ2-7|TRBD1
TGCGCCAGCAGCCAAGGACAGGGGTTCAACGAGCAGTACTTC
CASSQGQGFNEQYF
>NA|TRBV30|TRBJ2-3|TRBD2
TGTGCCTGGAGTCTAGCGGGTTCAGCCACAGATACGCAGTATTTT
CAWSLAGSATDTQYF
>NA|TRBV6-5|TRBJ2-5|TRBD1
TGTGCCAGCAGAGATCGCAGGGGGCCACAAGAGACCCAGTACTTC
CASRDRRGPQETQYF
>NA|TRBV7-9|TRBJ2-2|NA
TGTGCCAGCAGCCGGACCCCGGGACTTCTAAACACCGGGGAGCTGTTTTTT
CASSRTPGLLNTGELFF
>NA|TRBV11-3|TRBJ2-3|TRBD2
TGTGCCAGCAGCTTAGTAGCGGGGGGCACAGATACGCAGTATTTT
CASSLVAGGTDTQYF
>NA|TRBV19|TRBJ1-6|NA
TGTGCCAGTAGTCCACGATTCGGCGGGCATTCACCCCTCCACTTT
CASSPRFGGHSPLHF
>NA|TRBV4-1|TRBJ1-6|TRBD1
TGCGCCAGCAGCCAAGCGGACAGGGGGCGTAATATATTTTCACCCCTCCACTTT
CASSQADRGRNIFSPLHF
>NA|TRBV6-1|TRBJ2-7|TRBD1
TGTGCCAGCAGTGATCCCGGGACAGGGAACTACGAGCAGTACTTC
CASSDPGTGNYEQYF
>NA|TRBV10-3|TRBJ1-3|TRBD1
TGTGCCATCAGTGAGAGGACAGGGTCTTTCTCTGGAAACACCATATATTTT
CAISERTGSFSGNTIYF
>NA|TRBV11-3|TRBJ2-2|NA
TGTGCCAGCAGCGAGGGGAGGAGATCCGGGGAGCTGTTTTTT
CASSEGRRSGELFF
>once|TRBV4-3|TRBJ1-1|NA
TGCGCCAGCAGCCAAGTTATCGGGGGGCTTGGGAACACTGAAGCTTTCTTT
CASSQVIGGLGNTEAFF
>NA|TRBV19|TRBJ1-2|NA
TGTGCCAGTAGTATAGGCGACGGGGACTATGGCTACACCTTC
CASSIGDGDYGYTF
>NA|TRBV4-1|TRBJ1-2|TRBD1
TGCGCCAGCAGCCAACCGGGACAGGGGCATGGCTACACCTTC
CASSQPGQGHGYTF
>NA|TRBV5-1|TRBJ1-4|TRBD1
TGCGCCAGCAGCCAGACAGGGATAGATGAAAAACTGTTTTTT
CASSQTGIDEKLFF
>NA|TRBV5-4|TRBJ2-7|NA
TGTGCCAGCAGCTCCGGGACACAGACCTACGAGCAGTACTTC
CASSSGTQTYEQYF
>NA|TRBV6-1|TRBJ1-5|TRBD1
TGTGCCAGCAGTGGACAGGGATTTTTACATCAGCCCCAGCATTTT
CASSGQGFLHQPQHF
>NA|TRBV6-6|TRBJ2-1|TRBD2
TGTGCCAGCAGCATTAGCGGGGGTGGTGAGCAGTTCTTC
CASSISGGGEQFF
>few|TRBV11-3|TRBJ1-6|NA
TGTGCCAGCAGCTTAGATCCGGGTATCTATAATTCACCCCTCCACTTT
CASSLDPGIYNSPLHF
>NA|TRBV9|TRBJ1-2|NA
TGTGCCAGCAGCGTAGACCCGGACTCTAACTATGGCTACACCTTC
CASSVDPDSNYGYTF
>NA|TRBV27|TRBJ1-1|NA
TGTGCCAGCAGTTTAAAACAGATGAACACTGAAGCTTTCTTT
CASSLKQMNTEAFF
>NA|TRBV7-8|TRBJ1-1|NA
TGTGCCAGCAGCTTAGCCGGGACTGCCCTTGAAGCTTTCTTT
CASSLAGTALEAFF